There are many counts of the clone carrying this TCR beta chain. The PBMCs were taken from around 9 ml of fresh peripheral blood. There are 16 residues in the CDR3. The V end was cut by 0 bases, the J end by 0 bases, with 12 bases between. Germline CDR1 and CDR2: SGDLS and YYNGEE. The data are from a study of Graves' ophthalmopathy and Graves' hyperthyroidism. Turning to the study itself: Peripheral blood was gathered at first diagnosis, ahead of any treatment whatsoever.

Transcripts of RNA were the source for amplifying TCR beta CDR3 regions. HTBI primers were employed in first-round RT-PCR, then a second-round multiplex PCR followed. MiXCR, run by TCRdb on the multiplex PCR reads, gives a single entry per CDR3 protein. The table shows about 400,000 distinct CDR3 sequences, with 18% occurring only once. The sequence came from a woman aged 18 to 35 with Graves' ophthalmopathy. Sequencing was carried out using peripheral blood. J is TRBJ1-1 and V is TRBV9, with D unclear. The CDR3 loop reads CASSVASGGLNTEAFF. The CDR3 DNA sequence: TGTGCCAGCAGCGTAGCATCAGGAGGGTTGAACACTGAAGCTTTCTTT.